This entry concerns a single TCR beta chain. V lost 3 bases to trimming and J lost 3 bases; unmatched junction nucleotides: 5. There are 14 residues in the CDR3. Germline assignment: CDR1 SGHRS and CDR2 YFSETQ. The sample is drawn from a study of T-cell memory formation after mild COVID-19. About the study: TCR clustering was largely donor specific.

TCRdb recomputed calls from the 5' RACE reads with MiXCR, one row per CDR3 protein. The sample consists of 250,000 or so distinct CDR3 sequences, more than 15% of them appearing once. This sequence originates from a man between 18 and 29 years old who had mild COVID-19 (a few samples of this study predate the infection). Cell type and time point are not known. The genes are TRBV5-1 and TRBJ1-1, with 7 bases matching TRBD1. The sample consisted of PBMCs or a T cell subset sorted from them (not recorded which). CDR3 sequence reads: CASSSYRGDTEAFF. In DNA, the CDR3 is TGCGCCAGCAGCTCTTACAGGGGTGACACTGAAGCTTTCTTT.